The 5 T cell receptor beta chains given below trace back to one sample, sequenced in a study of T cells in Graves' hyperthyroidism and ophthalmopathy. RNA transcripts provided the source from which TCR beta CDR3 regions were amplified. When the TCR CDR3 underwent first-round RT-PCR, the HTBI primer set was used. TCRdb re-analysed the multiplex PCR reads in MiXCR, keeping a single row per CDR3 protein. The sample carries about 300,000 distinct CDR3 sequences, 20% to 25% recorded once. Sample: blood. The source of these receptors is a man aged 40-50 years with Graves' hyperthyroidism that later progressed to Graves' ophthalmopathy.

The chain recombines TRBV3-1 with TRBJ2-7; D gene ambiguous. V lost 5 bases and J lost 1, with 9 bases in between. The CDR3 sequence is 13 residues long. Looked up from germline, CDR1 is LGHDT and CDR2 is YNNKEL (reference sequence). This chain's CDR3 is CASSTRSSYEQYF. CDR3 DNA sequence: TGTGCCAGCAGCACCCGATCGTCCTACGAGCAGTACTTC.

This clonotype came up many times. The chain is built from TRBV11-1 and TRBJ2-7; the D call may be TRBD1 or TRBD2 (7 bases each). The CDR3 covers 17 residues. Germline V gene lookup returns CDR1 SGHAT and CDR2 FQDESV (reference sequence). Between the trimmed V and J ends, which lost 5 bases and 2 bases, there was a span of 22 bases. The CDR3 spells CASSPTWGGGYPYEQYF. CDR3 DNA: TGTGCCAGCAGCCCGACCTGGGGAGGGGGCTACCCCTACGAGCAGTACTTC.

This clonotype came up many times. The chain carries TRBV4-2 and TRBJ1-6, with TRBD1 identical over 7 bases. V was pared by 0 bases and J by 7 bases, with 9 bases of the junction left unmatched. The CDR3 extends over 17 amino acids. Germline V lookup: CDR1 LGHNA, CDR2 YNFKEQ. CDR3 region: CASSQDSGGGLNSPLHF. In DNA form, the CDR3 reads TGTGCCAGCAGCCAAGACTCAGGGGGTGGCCTGAATTCACCCCTCCACTTT.

This chain connects TRBV15 to TRBJ2-5, with unresolved D. The CDR3 spans 13 residues. From germline, CDR1 is LNHNV and CDR2 YYDKDF (reference sequence). V lost 4 bases and J 10 bases, leaving 16 bases between the germline ends. CDR3 amino acids: CATSKTTPQLQYF. CDR3 nucleotide sequence: TGTGCCACCAGCAAGACAACTCCCCAGCTCCAGTACTTC.

This clonotype has at least ten counts. The genes are TRBV15 and TRBJ2-5; 7 bases line up with TRBD2. V was clipped by 0 bases and J by 6 bases; unmatched bases: 4. The CDR3 loop spans 14 amino acids. Germline CDR1 and CDR2: LNHNV and YYDKDF (reference sequence). This CDR3 reads CATSREGGLKTQYF. In DNA form, the CDR3 reads TGTGCCACCAGCAGAGAGGGAGGGTTAAAGACCCAGTACTTC.